These T cell receptor beta chains were read from a single sample in a study of blood T cells in healthy people across ages. TCRdb re-called the 5' RACE reads through MiXCR, storing one row per CDR3 protein. The sample lists roughly 790,000 distinct CDR3 sequences, roughly 44% occurring once. The sample taken for sequencing was blood. The receptors derive from a woman aged 55-70 years in good health. Each CDR3 is given without its conserved first and last residue. Size tells how often a clone was seen (once, few, many) or the class of an expanded clone, and some rows leave it out.

. TRBV5-1 ASSGGQLSYEQY
. TRBV29-1 SVGGRRNTGELF
few TRBV3-1 ASSQEPVSYEQY
. TRBV29-1 SVDRVLGNEQF
few TRBV24-1 ATGSGQGTDTQY
. TRBV6-1 ASTEHWETEAF
. TRBV12-5 ASGSDRSYEQF
. TRBV4-1 ASSLAGGPYEQF
many TRBV29-1 SVKNGVRGQETQY
few TRBV4-3 ASSQVINTEAF
few TRBV12-3/TRBV12-4 ASSEGQVSSYEQY
. TRBV19 ASSTGQGNQPQH
. TRBV9 ASSVSRSSGEQY
. TRBV11-2 ASSKGLPTSYNEQF
few TRBV20-1 SARKGDSQTHENYNEQF
. TRBV20-1 SARGGTTYTEAF
many TRBV5-1 ASSPPGQSYEQY